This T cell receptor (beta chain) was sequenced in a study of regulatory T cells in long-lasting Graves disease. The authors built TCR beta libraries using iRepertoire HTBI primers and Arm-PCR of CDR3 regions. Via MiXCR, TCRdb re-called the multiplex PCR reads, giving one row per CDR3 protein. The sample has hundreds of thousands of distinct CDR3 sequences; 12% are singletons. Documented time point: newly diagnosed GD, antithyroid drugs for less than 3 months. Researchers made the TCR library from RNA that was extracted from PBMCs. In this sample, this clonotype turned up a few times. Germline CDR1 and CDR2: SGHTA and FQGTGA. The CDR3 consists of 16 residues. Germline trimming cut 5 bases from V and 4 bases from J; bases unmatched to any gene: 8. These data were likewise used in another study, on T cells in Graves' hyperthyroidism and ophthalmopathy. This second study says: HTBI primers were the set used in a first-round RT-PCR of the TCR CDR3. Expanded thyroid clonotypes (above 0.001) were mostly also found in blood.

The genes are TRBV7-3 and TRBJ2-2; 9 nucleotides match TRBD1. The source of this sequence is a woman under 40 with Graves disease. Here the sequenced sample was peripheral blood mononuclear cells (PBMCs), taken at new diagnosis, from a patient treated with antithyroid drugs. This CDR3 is CASSPRGTGTTGELFF. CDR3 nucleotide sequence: TGTGCCAGCAGCCCCCGAGGGACAGGGACCACCGGGGAGCTGTTTTTT.